The entry below gives a single T cell receptor beta chain sequence along with its context. Its antigen is not identified. The treatment here: around 19 received Ad26.COV2.S at low or high dose, single or two shots; 5 received placebo; per-sample allocation not given. Specimens were obtained on day 63 following the first vaccine or placebo injection. The shot given was an Ad26 vector that makes Wuhan-strain SARS-CoV-2 spike. The record originates from a study of Ad26.COV2.S vaccination and SARS-CoV-2 variants. About the research overall: Once or twice, 56 days apart, Ad26.COV2.S was delivered intramuscularly.

Regarding the study as a whole: For non-spike TCRs, breadth in vaccine recipients resembled that in placebo recipients. Quantification of TCR breadth and depth may have yielded underestimates of total T cell responses.

The method was immunoSEQ multiplex PCR; TCRdb's version includes in-frame clones alone and lacks a portion of them. The sample shows about 680,000 clones, around 90% of them seen only once. This CDR3 contains 17 residues. The trim removed 3 bases at V and 5 bases at J, leaving 8 bases unmatched. Germline V CDR1 and CDR2: LNHDA, SQIVND (reference sequence). This TCR was recovered from a person between 18 and 65 years old who received the Ad26.COV2.S COVID-19 vaccine or a placebo. The sample here was peripheral blood, taken in a trial of Ad26.COV2.S vaccine versus placebo. J is TRBJ2-2 and V is TRBV19; 11 positions match TRBD2. Here the CDR3 reads CASSILTSGSVTGELFF. In DNA, the CDR3 is TGTGCCAGTAGTATCTTAACTAGCGGGAGTGTGACCGGGGAGCTGTTTTTT.